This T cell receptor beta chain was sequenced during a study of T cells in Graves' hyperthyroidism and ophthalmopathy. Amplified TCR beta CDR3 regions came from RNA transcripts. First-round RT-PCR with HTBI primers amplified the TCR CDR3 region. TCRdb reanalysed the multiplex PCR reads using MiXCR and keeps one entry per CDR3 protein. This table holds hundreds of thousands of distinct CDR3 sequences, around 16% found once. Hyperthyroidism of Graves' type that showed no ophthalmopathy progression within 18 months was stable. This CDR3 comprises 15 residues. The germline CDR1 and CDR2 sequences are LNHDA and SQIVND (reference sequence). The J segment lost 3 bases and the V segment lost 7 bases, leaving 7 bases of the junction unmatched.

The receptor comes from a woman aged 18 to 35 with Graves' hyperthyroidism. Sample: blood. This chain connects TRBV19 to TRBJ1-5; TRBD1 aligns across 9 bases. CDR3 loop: CASTLDRGINQPQHF. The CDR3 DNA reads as TGTGCCAGTACCCTGGACAGGGGCATCAATCAGCCCCAGCATTTT. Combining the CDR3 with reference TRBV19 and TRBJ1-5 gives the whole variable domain DGGITQSPKYLFRKEGQNVTLSCEQNLNHDAMYWYRQDPGQGLRLIYYSQIVNDFQKGDIAEGYSVSREKKESFPLTVTSAQKNPTAFYLCASTLDRGINQPQHFGDGTRLSIL.